Detailed here is one T cell receptor beta chain. These data originate in a study of control samples from healthy donors and cancer patients. The assay was immunoSEQ multiplex PCR, and TCRdb's table has in-frame clones only and misses some. Of 130,000 or so clones in the sample, more than 70% were seen once. V lost 7 bases, J lost 5 bases, and 8 bases stayed unmatched. There are 14 residues in the CDR3. Germline CDR1 is LNHDA and CDR2 is SQIVND (reference sequence). This chain uses TRBV19 with TRBJ1-2; the match to TRBD1 covers 9 bases. The source of this sequence is a man in his fifties in good health. The specimen was blood. DNA of the CDR3: TGTGCCAGTACCTCGACAGGGGGAGCATATGGCTACACCTTC. Its translation is CASTSTGGAYGYTF.